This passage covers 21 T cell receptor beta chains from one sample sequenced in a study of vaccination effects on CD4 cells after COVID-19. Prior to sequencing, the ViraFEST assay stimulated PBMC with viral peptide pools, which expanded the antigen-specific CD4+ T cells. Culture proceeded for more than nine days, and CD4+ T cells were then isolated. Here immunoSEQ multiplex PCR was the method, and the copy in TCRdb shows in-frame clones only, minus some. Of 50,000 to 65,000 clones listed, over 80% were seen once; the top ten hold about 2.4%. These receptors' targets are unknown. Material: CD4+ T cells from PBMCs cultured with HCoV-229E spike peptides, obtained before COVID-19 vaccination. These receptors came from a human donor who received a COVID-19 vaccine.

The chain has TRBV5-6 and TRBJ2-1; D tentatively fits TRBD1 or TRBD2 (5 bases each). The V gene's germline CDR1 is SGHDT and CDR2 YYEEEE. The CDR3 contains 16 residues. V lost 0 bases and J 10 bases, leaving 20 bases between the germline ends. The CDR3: CASSLGLLRNEGEQFF. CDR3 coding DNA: TGTGCCAGCAGCTTGGGGCTCCTACGAAACGAGGGGGAGCAGTTCTTC. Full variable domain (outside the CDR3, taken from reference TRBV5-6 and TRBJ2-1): DAGVTQSPTHLIKTRGQQVTLRCSPKSGHDTVSWYQQALGQGPQFIFQYYEEEERQRGNFPDRFSGHQFPNYSSELNVNALLLGDSALYLCASSLGLLRNEGEQFFGPGTRLTVL.

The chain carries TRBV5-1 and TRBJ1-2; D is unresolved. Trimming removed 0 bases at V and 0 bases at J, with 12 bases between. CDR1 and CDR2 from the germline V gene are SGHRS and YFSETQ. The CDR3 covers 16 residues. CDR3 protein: CASSLGGPLTNYGYTF. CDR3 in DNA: TGCGCCAGCAGCTTGGGTGGGCCCCTGACTAACTATGGCTACACCTTC.

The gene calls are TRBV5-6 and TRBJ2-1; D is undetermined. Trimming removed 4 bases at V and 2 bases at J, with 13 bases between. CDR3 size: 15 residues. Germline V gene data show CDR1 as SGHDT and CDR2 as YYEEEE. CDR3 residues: CASSQLFSTYNEQFF. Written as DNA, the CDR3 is TGTGCCAGCAGCCAATTATTTAGCACCTACAATGAGCAGTTCTTC. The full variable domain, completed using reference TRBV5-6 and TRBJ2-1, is DAGVTQSPTHLIKTRGQQVTLRCSPKSGHDTVSWYQQALGQGPQFIFQYYEEEERQRGNFPDRFSGHQFPNYSSELNVNALLLGDSALYLCASSQLFSTYNEQFFGPGTRLTVL.

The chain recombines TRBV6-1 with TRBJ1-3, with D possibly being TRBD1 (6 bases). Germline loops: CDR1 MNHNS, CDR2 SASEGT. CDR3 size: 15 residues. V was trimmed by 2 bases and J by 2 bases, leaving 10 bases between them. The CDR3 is CASSEPPGAGNTIYF. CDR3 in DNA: TGTGCCAGCAGTGAACCTCCAGGGGCTGGAAACACCATATATTTT.

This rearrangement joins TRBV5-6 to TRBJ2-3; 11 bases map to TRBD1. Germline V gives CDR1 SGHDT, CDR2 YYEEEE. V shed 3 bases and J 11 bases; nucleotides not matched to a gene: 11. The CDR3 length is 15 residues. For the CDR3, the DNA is TGTGCCAGCAGCTGGCCGGGACAGGGGGTGGGTGTGCAGTATTTT. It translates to CASSWPGQGVGVQYF.

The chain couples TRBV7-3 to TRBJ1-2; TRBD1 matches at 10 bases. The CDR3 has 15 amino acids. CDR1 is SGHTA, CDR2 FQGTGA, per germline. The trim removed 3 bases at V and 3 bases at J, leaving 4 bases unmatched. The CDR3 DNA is TGTGCCAGCAGCTTTGGACAGGGGGGGGACTATGGCTACACCTTC. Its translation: CASSFGQGGDYGYTF.

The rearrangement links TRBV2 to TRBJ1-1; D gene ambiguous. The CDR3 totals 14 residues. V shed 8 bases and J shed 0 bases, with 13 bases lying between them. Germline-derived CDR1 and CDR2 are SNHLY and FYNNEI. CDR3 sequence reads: CASGILEVNTEAFF. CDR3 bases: TGTGCCAGCGGGATCCTCGAAGTGAACACTGAAGCTTTCTTT.

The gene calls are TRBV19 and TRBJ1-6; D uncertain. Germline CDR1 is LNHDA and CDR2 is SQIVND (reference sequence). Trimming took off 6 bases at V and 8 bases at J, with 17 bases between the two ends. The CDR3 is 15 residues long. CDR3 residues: CASSRRQARDSPLHF. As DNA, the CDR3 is TGTGCCAGTAGCCGGCGGCAGGCTAGGGATTCACCCCTCCACTTT.

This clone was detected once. The CDR3 protein is CASSYRQGEEKLFF. DNA of the CDR3: TGTGCCAGCAGTTACAGGCAGGGAGAAGAAAAACTGTTTTTT. The V and J genes are TRBV6-5 and TRBJ1-4, with D perhaps TRBD1 (5 bases). V dropped 2 bases and J dropped 8 bases, with 12 bases sitting between them. This CDR3 region has 14 residues. Germline loops: CDR1 MNHEY, CDR2 SVGAGI.

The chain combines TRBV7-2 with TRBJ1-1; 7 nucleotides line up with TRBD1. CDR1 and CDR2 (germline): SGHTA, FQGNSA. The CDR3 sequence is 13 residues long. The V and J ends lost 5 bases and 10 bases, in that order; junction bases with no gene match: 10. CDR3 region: CASSPGQLRLAFF. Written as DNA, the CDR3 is TGTGCCAGCAGCCCGGGACAGCTTCGTTTAGCTTTCTTT.

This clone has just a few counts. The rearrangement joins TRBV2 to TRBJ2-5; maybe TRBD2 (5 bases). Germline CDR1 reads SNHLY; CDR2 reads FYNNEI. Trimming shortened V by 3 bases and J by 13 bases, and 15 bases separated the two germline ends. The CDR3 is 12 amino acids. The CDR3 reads CASSDLPGVPYF. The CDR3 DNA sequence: TGTGCCAGCAGTGATTTACCCGGGGTACCGTACTTC.

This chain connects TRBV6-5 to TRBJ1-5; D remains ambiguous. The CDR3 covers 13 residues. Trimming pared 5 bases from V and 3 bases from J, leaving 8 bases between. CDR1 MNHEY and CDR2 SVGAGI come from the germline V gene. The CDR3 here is CASSLGPNQPQHF. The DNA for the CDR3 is TGTGCCAGCAGTCTCGGCCCCAATCAGCCCCAGCATTTT.

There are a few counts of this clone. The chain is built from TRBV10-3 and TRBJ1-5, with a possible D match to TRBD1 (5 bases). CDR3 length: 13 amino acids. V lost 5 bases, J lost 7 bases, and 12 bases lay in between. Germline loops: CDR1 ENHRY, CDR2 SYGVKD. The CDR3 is CAISLQEGQPQHF. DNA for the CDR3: TGTGCCATCAGTCTCCAGGAGGGGCAGCCCCAGCATTTT.

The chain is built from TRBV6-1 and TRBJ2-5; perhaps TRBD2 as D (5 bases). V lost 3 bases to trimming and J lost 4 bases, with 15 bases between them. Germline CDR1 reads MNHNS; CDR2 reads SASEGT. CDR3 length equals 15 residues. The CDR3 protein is CASSENRGPTETQYF. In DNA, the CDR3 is TGTGCCAGCAGTGAGAACAGAGGGCCCACAGAGACCCAGTACTTC.

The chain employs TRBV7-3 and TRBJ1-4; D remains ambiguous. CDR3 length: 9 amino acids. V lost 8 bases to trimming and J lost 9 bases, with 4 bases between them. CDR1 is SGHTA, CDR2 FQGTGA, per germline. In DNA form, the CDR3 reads TGTGCCAGCCCAAAAAAACTGTTTTTT. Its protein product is CASPKKLFF. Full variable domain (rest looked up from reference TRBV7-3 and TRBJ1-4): GAGVSQTPSNKVTEKGKYVELRCDPISGHTALYWYRQSLGQGPEFLIYFQGTGAADDSGLPNDRFFAVRPEGSVSTLKIQRTERGDSAVYLCASPKKLFFGSGTQLSVL.

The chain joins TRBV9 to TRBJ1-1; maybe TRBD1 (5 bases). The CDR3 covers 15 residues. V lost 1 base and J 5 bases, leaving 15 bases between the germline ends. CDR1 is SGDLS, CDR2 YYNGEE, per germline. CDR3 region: CASSVTGGLMTEAFF. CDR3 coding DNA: TGTGCCAGCAGCGTAACCGGGGGACTGATGACTGAAGCTTTCTTT.

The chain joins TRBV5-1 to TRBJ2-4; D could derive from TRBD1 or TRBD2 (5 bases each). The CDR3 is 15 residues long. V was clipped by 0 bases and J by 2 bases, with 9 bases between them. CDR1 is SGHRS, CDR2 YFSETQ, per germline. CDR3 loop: CASSLGWGPKNIQYF. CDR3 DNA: TGCGCCAGCAGCTTGGGGTGGGGACCCAAAAACATTCAGTACTTC.

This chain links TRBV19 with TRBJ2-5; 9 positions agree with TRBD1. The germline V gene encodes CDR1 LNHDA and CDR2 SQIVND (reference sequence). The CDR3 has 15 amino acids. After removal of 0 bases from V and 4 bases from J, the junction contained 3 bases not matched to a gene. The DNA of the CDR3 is TGTGCCAGTAGTATAGATCAGACAGGGGGAGAGACCCAGTACTTC. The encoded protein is CASSIDQTGGETQYF.

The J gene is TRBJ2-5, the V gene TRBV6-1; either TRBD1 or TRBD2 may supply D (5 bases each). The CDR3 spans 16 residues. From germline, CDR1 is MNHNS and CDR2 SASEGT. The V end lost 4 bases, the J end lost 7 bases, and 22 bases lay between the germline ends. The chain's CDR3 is CASSVWSQGLRGTQYF. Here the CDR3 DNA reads TGTGCCAGCAGTGTGTGGTCCCAGGGCCTTCGGGGGACCCAGTACTTC.

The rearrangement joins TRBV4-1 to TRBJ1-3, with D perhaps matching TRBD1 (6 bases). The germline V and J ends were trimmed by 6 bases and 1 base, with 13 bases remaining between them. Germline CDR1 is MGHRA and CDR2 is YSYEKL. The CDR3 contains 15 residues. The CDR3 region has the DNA TGCGCCAGCAGGAAACAGGGAACTTCTGGAAACACCATATATTTT. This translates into CASRKQGTSGNTIYF.

The CDR3 region is CASITTIGTPYNSPLHF. DNA for the CDR3: TGTGCCAGCATCACTACGATAGGGACCCCCTATAATTCACCCCTCCACTTT. The chain joins TRBV9 to TRBJ1-6; D is perhaps TRBD1 (5 bases). CDR3 length equals 17 residues. The V end lost 6 bases, the J end lost 2 bases, and 18 bases lay between the germline ends. Germline V CDR1 and CDR2: SGDLS, YYNGEE.